Below, one T cell receptor beta chain is given with its context. Its antigen is currently unknown. This sample stems from a study of T cell responses to AZD1222 COVID-19 vaccine. The wider study: Combined were second doses at about 4 or about 12 weeks. The study, taken as a whole, reports: Donor demographics were predominantly white British with a female majority; clonal diversity may be underestimated. Per reports, nearly half of all spike-specific TCRs target regions that are unmutated in variants. Just six people given AZD1222 tested seropositive at baseline.

The V gene end was trimmed by 1 base and the J gene end by 6 bases; junction bases not matched to a gene: 10. Germline V gives CDR1 SGHRS, CDR2 YFSETQ. The length of the CDR3 is 16 residues. Generated by immunoSEQ multiplex PCR, the TCRdb table keeps only in-frame clones and is missing some. The data show about 35,000 clones, about 88% seen once. Sample: peripheral blood, taken on day 0 of AZD1222 vaccination. This sequence joins TRBV5-1 and TRBJ2-1; TRBD2 aligns across 7 bases. The clonotype originates from an adult in good health. The CDR3 region has the DNA TGCGCCAGCAGCTTGCCCGGGGGAGGGGATTTCAATGAGCAGTTCTTC. Residues: CASSLPGGGDFNEQFF. The variable domain in full, completed from reference TRBV5-1 and TRBJ2-1, reads KAGVTQTPRYLIKTRGQQVTLSCSPISGHRSVSWYQQTPGQGLQFLFEYFSETQRNKGNFPGRFSGRQFSNSRSEMNVSTLELGDSALYLCASSLPGGGDFNEQFFGPGTRLTVL.